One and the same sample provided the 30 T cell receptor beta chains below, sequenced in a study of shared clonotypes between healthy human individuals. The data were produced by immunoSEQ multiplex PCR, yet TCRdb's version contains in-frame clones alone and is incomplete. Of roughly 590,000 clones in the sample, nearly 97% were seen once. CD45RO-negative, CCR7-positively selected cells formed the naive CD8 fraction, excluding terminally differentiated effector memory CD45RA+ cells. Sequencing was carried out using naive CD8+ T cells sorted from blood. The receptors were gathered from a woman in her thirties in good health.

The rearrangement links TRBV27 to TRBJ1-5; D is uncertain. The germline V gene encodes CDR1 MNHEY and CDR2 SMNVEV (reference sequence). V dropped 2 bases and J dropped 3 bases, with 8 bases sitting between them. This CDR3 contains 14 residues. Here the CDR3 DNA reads TGTGCCAGCAGTTTAATTGGTGACAATCAGCCCCAGCATTTT. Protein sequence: CASSLIGDNQPQHF.

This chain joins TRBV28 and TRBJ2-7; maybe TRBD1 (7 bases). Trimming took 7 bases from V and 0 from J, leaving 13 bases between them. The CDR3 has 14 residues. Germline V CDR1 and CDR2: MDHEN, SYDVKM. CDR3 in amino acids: CASIPGGTSYEQYF. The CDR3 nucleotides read TGTGCCAGCATCCCAGGGGGGACCTCCTACGAGCAGTACTTC.

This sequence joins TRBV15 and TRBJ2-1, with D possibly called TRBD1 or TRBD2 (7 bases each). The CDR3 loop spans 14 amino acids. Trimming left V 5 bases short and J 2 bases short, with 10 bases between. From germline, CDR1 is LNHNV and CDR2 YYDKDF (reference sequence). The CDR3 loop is CATSPGGAYNEQFF. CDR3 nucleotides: TGTGCCACCAGCCCAGGGGGGGCCTACAATGAGCAGTTCTTC.

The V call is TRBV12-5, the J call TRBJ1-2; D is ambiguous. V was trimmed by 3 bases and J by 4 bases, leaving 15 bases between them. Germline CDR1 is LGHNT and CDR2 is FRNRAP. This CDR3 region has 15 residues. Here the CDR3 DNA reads TGTGCTAGTGGTTTAAGACAACCCAAACCCTATGGCTACACCTTC. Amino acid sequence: CASGLRQPKPYGYTF.

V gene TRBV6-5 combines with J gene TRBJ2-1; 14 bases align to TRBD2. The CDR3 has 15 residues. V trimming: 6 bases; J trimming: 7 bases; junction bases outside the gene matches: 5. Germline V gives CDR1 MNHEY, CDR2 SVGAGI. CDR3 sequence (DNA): TGTGCCAGCAGAGAGGGGACTAGCGGGAGTAATGAGCAGTTCTTC. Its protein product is CASREGTSGSNEQFF.

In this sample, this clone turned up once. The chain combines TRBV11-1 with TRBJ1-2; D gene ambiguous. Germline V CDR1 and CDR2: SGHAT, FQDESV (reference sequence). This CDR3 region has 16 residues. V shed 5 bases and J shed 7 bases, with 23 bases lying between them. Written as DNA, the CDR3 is TGTGCCAGCAGCACCACAAGCCCGGGAGCGACGGGTGGCTACACCTTC. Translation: CASSTTSPGATGGYTF.

The CDR3 here is CAISESAGNTEAFF. CDR3 DNA sequence: TGTGCCATCAGTGAGTCGGCGGGGAACACTGAAGCTTTCTTT. The chain is built from TRBV10-3 and TRBJ1-1; D is uncertain. Germline V gene sequence: CDR1 ENHRY, CDR2 SYGVKD. With 0 bases removed from V and 1 base from J, the gap between germline ends came to 6 bases. The CDR3 length is 14 residues.

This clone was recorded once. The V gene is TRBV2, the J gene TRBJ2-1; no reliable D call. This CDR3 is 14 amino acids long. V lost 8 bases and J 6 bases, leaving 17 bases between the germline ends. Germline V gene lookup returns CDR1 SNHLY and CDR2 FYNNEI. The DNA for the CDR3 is TGTGCCAGCCTTTCGGGCCTAGGACGCAATGAGCAGTTCTTC. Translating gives CASLSGLGRNEQFF.

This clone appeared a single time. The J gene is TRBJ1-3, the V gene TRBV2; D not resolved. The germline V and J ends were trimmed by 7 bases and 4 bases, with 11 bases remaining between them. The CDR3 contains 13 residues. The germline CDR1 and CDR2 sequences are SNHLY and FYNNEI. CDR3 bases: TGTGCCAGCATCGGGCATTCCGGAAACACCATATATTTT. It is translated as CASIGHSGNTIYF. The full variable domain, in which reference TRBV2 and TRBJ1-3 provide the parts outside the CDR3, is EPEVTQTPSHQVTQMGQEVILRCVPISNHLYFYWYRQILGQKVEFLVSFYNNEISEKSEIFDDQFSVERPDGSNFTLKIRSTKLEDSAMYFCASIGHSGNTIYFGEGSWLTVV.

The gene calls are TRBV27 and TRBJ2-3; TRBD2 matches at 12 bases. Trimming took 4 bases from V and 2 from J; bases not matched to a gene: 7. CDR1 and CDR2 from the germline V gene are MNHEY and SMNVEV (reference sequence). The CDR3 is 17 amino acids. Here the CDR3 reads CASSSPRTSGNTDTQYF. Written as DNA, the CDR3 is TGTGCCAGCAGTTCCCCCCGGACTAGCGGGAACACAGATACGCAGTATTTT.

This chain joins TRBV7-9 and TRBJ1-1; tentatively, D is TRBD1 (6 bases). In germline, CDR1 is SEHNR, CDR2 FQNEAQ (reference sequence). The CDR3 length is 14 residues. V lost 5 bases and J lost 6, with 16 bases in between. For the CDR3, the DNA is TGTGCCAGCAGCCCCACAGGGCGCTCTGCTGAAGCTTTCTTT. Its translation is CASSPTGRSAEAFF.

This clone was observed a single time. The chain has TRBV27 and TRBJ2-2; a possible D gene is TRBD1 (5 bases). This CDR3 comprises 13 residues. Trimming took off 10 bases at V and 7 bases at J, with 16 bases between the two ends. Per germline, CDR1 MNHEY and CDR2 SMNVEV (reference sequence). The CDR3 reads CATAATDFGELFF. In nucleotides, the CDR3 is TGTGCCACCGCCGCGACAGATTTCGGGGAGCTGTTTTTT.

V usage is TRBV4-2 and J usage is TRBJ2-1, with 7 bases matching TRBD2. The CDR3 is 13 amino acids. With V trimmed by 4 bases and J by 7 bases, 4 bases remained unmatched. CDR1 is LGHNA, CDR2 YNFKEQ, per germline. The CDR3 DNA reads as TGTGCCAGCAGCCTTCAAGCGGGAAATGAGCAGTTCTTC. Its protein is CASSLQAGNEQFF.

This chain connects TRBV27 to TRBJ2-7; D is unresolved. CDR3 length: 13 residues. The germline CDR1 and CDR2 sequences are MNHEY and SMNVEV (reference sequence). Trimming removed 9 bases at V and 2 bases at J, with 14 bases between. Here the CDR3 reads CASSVGYAYEQYF. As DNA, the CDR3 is TGTGCCAGTTCGGTCGGCTACGCCTACGAGCAGTACTTC.

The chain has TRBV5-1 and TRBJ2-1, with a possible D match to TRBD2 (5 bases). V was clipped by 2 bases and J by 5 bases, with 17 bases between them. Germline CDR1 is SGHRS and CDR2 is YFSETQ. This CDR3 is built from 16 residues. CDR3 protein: CASSFRGAGRDNEQFF. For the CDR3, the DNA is TGCGCCAGCAGCTTCCGGGGAGCAGGACGGGACAATGAGCAGTTCTTC.

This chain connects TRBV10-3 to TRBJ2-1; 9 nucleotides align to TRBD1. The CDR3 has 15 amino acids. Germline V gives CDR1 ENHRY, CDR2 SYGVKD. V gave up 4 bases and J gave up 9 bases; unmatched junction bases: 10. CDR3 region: CAISVGTGPRSEQFF. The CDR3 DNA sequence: TGTGCCATCAGTGTTGGGACAGGGCCTCGGAGTGAGCAGTTCTTC.

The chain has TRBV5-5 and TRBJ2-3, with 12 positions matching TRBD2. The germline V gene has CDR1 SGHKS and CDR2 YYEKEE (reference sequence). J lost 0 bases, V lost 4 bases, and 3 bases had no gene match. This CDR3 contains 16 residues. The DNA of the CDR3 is TGTGCCAGCAGCCCTGGACTAGCGGGGAGCACAGATACGCAGTATTTT. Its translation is CASSPGLAGSTDTQYF.

The CDR3 DNA is TGTGCCAGCAGCTTGGCGGCGGGCAGTACCTTCTCTGGAAACACCATATATTTT. It codes for CASSLAAGSTFSGNTIYF. This chain uses TRBV5-6 with TRBJ1-3; D call uncertain. In germline, CDR1 is SGHDT, CDR2 YYEEEE. The V and J ends lost 0 bases and 0 bases respectively, with 16 bases between them. This CDR3 has 18 amino acids.

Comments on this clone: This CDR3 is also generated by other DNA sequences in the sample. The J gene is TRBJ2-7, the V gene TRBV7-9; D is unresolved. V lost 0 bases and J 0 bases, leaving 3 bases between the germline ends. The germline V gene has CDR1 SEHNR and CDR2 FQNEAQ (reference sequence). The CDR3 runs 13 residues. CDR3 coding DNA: TGTGCCAGCAGCTTAGCGGTCTCCTACGAGCAGTACTTC. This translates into CASSLAVSYEQYF.

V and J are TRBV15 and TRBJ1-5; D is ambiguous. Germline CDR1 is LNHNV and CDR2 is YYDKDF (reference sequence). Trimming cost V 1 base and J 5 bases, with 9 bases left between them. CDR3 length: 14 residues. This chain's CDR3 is CATSRVAGDQPQHF. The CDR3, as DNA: TGTGCCACCAGCAGAGTGGCAGGCGATCAGCCCCAGCATTTT.

DNA for the CDR3: TGTGCCAGCAGGGCGATAGGACAGGACACCTCTGGGGCCAACGTCCTGACTTTC. This sequence encodes CASRAIGQDTSGANVLTF. The chain couples TRBV2 to TRBJ2-6; 7 nucleotides match TRBD1. This CDR3 comprises 18 residues. The ends lost 6 bases at V and 0 bases at J; junction bases unmatched: 11. Germline-derived CDR1 and CDR2 are SNHLY and FYNNEI.

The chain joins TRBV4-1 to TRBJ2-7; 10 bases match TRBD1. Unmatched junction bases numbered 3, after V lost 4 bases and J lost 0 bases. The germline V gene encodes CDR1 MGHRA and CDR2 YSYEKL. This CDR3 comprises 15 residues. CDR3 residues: CASSPWDRGSYEQYF. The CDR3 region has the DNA TGCGCCAGCAGCCCCTGGGACAGGGGCTCCTACGAGCAGTACTTC.

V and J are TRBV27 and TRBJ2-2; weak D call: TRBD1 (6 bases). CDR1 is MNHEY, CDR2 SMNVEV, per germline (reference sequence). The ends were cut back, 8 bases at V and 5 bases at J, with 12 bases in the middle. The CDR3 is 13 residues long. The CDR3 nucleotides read TGTGCCAGCGGAGACAGGTCTACCGGGGAGCTGTTTTTT. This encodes CASGDRSTGELFF.

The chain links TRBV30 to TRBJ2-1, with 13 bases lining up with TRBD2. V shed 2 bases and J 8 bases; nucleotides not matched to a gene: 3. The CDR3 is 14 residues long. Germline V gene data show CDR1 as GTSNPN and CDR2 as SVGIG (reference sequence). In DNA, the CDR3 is TGTGCCTGGAGTTGGACTAGCGGGAGCTATGAGCAGTTCTTC. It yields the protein CAWSWTSGSYEQFF.

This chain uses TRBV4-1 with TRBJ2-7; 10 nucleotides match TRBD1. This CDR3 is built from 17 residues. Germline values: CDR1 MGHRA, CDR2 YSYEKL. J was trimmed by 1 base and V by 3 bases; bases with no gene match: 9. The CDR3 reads CASSHRGTGAKSYEQYF. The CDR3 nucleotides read TGCGCCAGCAGCCACCGTGGGACAGGGGCGAAATCCTACGAGCAGTACTTC.

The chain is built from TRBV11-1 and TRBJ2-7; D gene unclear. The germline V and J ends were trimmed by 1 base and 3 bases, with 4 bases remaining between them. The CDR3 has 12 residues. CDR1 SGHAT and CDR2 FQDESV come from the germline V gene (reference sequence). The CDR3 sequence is CASSLGLYEQYF. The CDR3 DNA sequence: TGTGCCAGCAGCTTAGGGCTCTACGAGCAGTACTTC.

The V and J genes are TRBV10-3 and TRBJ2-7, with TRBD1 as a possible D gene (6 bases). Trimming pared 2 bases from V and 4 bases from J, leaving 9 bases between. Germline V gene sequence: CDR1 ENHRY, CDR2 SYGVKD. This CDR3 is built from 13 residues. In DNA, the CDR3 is TGTGCCATCAGTGAGGGACAGTCATACGAGCAGTACTTC. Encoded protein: CAISEGQSYEQYF.

The CDR3 sequence is CATSRQGTGEYVLEKLFF. CDR3 bases: TGTGCCACCAGCAGACAAGGGACAGGGGAGTATGTCCTTGAAAAACTGTTTTTT. The genes are TRBV15 and TRBJ1-4, with 10 nucleotides matching TRBD1. The CDR3 has 18 amino acids. Germline CDR1 is LNHNV and CDR2 is YYDKDF (reference sequence). V lost 2 bases and J lost 7; bases outside the gene matches: 13.

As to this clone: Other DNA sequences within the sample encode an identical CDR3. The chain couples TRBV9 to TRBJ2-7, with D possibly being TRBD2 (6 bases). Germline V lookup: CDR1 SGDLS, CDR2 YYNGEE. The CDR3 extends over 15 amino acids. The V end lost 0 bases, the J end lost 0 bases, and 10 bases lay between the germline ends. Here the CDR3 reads CASSVGGTASYEQYF. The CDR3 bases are TGTGCCAGCAGCGTAGGTGGGACTGCCTCCTACGAGCAGTACTTC.

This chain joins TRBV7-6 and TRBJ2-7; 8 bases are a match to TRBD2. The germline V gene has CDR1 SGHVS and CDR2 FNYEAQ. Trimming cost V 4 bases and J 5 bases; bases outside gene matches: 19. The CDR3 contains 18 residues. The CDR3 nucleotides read TGTGCCAGCAGCTATGGGAAGGGAGCGCGGGGGGCGCCCAACGAGCAGTACTTC. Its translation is CASSYGKGARGAPNEQYF.